The 30 T cell receptor beta chains reported below all come from one sample, sequenced in a study of graft-versus-host responses after intestinal transplantation (dated by TCRdb to the early 2020s). Sample time point, as interpreted from the label and publication: cells obtained before transplantation from donor or recipient. No antigen is known for these receptors. Preparation of the library involved the immunoSEQ multiplex PCR assay. TCRdb holds this immuneACCESS table with in-frame rearrangements only. Some clones are missing; in checked studies, unresolved V genes explain under half, and the rest has no known cause. This sample is represented by approximately 92,000 clones; around 90% of them were singletons. Around 5.8% of the sample goes to the ten largest clones. The sample in question was unstimulated CD8+ T cells sorted from spleen or lymph node cells, obtained before intestinal transplant. These receptor sequences come from a human donor who received an intestinal transplant.

This rearrangement joins TRBV9 to TRBJ2-5; TRBD1 matches at 7 bases. The CDR3 contains 15 residues. Germline values: CDR1 SGDLS, CDR2 YYNGEE. The ends lost 4 bases at V and 1 base at J; junction bases unmatched: 7. The CDR3 DNA reads TGTGCCAGCAGCCCTAGTGGGACAGTCCAAGAGACCCAGTACTTC. Residues: CASSPSGTVQETQYF.

The chain uses TRBV7-3 and TRBJ2-3, with 10 positions matching TRBD2. Germline V lookup: CDR1 SGHTA, CDR2 FQGTGA. The V segment lost 2 bases and the J segment 3 bases; nucleotides outside the gene matches: 8. The CDR3 runs 17 residues. Written as DNA, the CDR3 is TGTGCCAGCAGCTTAGCAGCTAGCGGGGGAGAAACAGATACGCAGTATTTT. This encodes CASSLAASGGETDTQYF.

The chain uses TRBV12-2 and TRBJ2-5; the table's D gene call, TRBD2, was not cross checked with the DNA. TRBV12-2 is flagged as a pseudogene. This CDR3 comprises 16 residues. This chain's CDR3 is CASRLALDGGEETQYF. The CDR3, as DNA: TGTGCAAGTCGCTTAGCCCTGGATGGAGGGGAAGAGACCCAGTACTTC.

The rearrangement joins TRBV9 to TRBJ1-1; D is perhaps TRBD1 (5 bases). CDR1 is SGDLS and CDR2 is YYNGEE in the germline V gene. Trimming removed 3 bases from V and 4 bases from J, with 22 bases in between. This CDR3 is 17 amino acids long. Here the CDR3 DNA reads TGTGCCAGCAGCGATCCGCCGGGGCTACTCGGGAGCACTGAAGCTTTCTTT. As protein: CASSDPPGLLGSTEAFF.

This clone appeared a few times. This chain connects TRBV27 to TRBJ2-7; 9 bases align to TRBD2. The germline CDR1 and CDR2 sequences are MNHEY and SMNVEV (reference sequence). The CDR3 consists of 15 residues. Trimming cost V 6 bases and J 1 base; bases outside gene matches: 7. As DNA, the CDR3 is TGTGCCAGCAGCGTGTGTGGACTAGCGTCCTACGAGCAGTACTTC. Amino acids: CASSVCGLASYEQYF.

The V and J genes are TRBV10-3 and TRBJ2-5, with 8 bases fitting TRBD2. CDR3 length: 12 amino acids. V was clipped by 10 bases and J by 4 bases; unmatched bases: 5. Germline-derived CDR1 and CDR2 are ENHRY and SYGVKD. The CDR3 here is CATARGGETQYF. CDR3 nucleotides: TGTGCCACAGCACGGGGGGGAGAGACCCAGTACTTC.

V is TRBV9 and J is TRBJ2-3; 7 nucleotides match TRBD2. CDR3 size: 16 residues. Losses at the gene ends were 0 bases for V and 0 bases for J; bases not matched to a gene: 4. Germline loops: CDR1 SGDLS, CDR2 YYNGEE. Here the CDR3 DNA reads TGTGCCAGCAGCGTAGGCGGGGGACCTAGCACAGATACGCAGTATTTT. Amino acid sequence: CASSVGGGPSTDTQYF.

This chain uses TRBV27 with TRBJ1-4, with a tentative D call TRBD1 (5 bases). Per germline, CDR1 MNHEY and CDR2 SMNVEV (reference sequence). Trimming cost V 2 bases and J 4 bases, with 11 bases left between them. There are 15 residues in the CDR3. The CDR3, as DNA: TGTGCCAGCAGTTTAGTGGGGCAGGGTAATGAAAAACTGTTTTTT. It is translated as CASSLVGQGNEKLFF.

The chain joins TRBV19 to TRBJ1-1; unclear D gene. The CDR3 contains 11 residues. V was shortened by 6 bases and J by 1 base, with 3 bases between the two germline ends. Germline V gives CDR1 LNHDA, CDR2 SQIVND (reference sequence). For the CDR3, the DNA is TGTGCCAGTAGAAGGAACACTGAAGCTTTCTTT. This gives the protein CASRRNTEAFF.

The V and J genes are TRBV13 and TRBJ2-2; D remains ambiguous. V was cut by 1 base and J by 4 bases, with 4 bases left in between. Germline CDR1 and CDR2: PRHDT and FYEKMQ (reference sequence). There are 13 residues in the CDR3. This CDR3 is CASSLEATGELFF. DNA for the CDR3: TGTGCCAGCAGCTTAGAAGCCACCGGGGAGCTGTTTTTT.

This sequence joins TRBV29-1 and TRBJ2-2; a possible D gene is TRBD2 (6 bases). Germline CDR1 reads SQVTM; CDR2 reads ANQGSEA. V was pared by 7 bases and J by 4 bases, with 16 bases between. This CDR3 comprises 14 residues. The CDR3 DNA reads as TGCAGCGCTCATGCTAGCGCAACCACCGGGGAGCTGTTTTTT. Translated: CSAHASATTGELFF.

This rearrangement joins TRBV6-4 to TRBJ1-2; D unclear. CDR1 is MRHNA, CDR2 SNTAGT, per germline. The V gene lost 5 bases and the J gene lost 7 bases, with 20 bases spanning the gap. CDR3 length equals 15 residues. The CDR3 here is CASSYAPGATGGYTF. DNA for the CDR3: TGTGCCAGCAGTTACGCTCCGGGCGCGACGGGTGGCTACACCTTC.

The genes are TRBV27 and TRBJ2-2; 13 bases match TRBD2. This CDR3 has 13 amino acids. With V trimmed by 6 bases and J by 8 bases, 0 bases remained unmatched. CDR1 is MNHEY, CDR2 SMNVEV, per germline (reference sequence). CDR3 loop: CASRTSGRGELFF. CDR3 in DNA: TGTGCCAGCAGGACTAGCGGGAGGGGGGAGCTGTTTTTT.

The chain joins TRBV6-1 to TRBJ1-4, with D uncertain. CDR3 length: 15 residues. CDR1 is MNHNS, CDR2 SASEGT, per germline. Trimming stripped 5 bases from V and 0 bases from J, with 10 bases between. The CDR3, as DNA: TGTGCCAGCAGTCAGTACAGAACAACTAATGAAAAACTGTTTTTT. Translation: CASSQYRTTNEKLFF.

This sequence joins TRBV13 and TRBJ1-4; 8 bases fit TRBD1. Germline V lookup: CDR1 PRHDT, CDR2 FYEKMQ (reference sequence). The J segment lost 7 bases and the V segment lost 1 base, leaving 5 bases of the junction unmatched. There are 15 residues in the CDR3. CDR3 region: CASSLAQGGGEKLFF. In nucleotides, the CDR3 is TGTGCCAGCAGCTTAGCACAGGGGGGGGGTGAAAAACTGTTTTTT. The full variable domain, in which reference TRBV13 and TRBJ1-4 provide the parts outside the CDR3, is AAGVIQSPRHLIKEKRETATLKCYPIPRHDTVYWYQQGPGQDPQFLISFYEKMQSDKGSIPDRFSAQQFSDYHSELNMSSLELGDSALYFCASSLAQGGGEKLFFGSGTQLSVL.

This chain links TRBV4-1 with TRBJ2-3; D may be TRBD1 (5 bases). Trimming removed 1 base from V and 2 bases from J, with 10 bases in between. The CDR3 totals 15 residues. Germline lookup yields CDR1 MGHRA and CDR2 YSYEKL. This CDR3 reads CASSQVDSSTDTQYF. The CDR3 nucleotides are TGCGCCAGCAGCCAAGTTGACAGCTCCACAGATACGCAGTATTTT.

The chain is built from TRBV13 and TRBJ1-4, with a weak D call TRBD1 (5 bases). With 5 bases removed from V and 0 bases from J, the gap between germline ends came to 10 bases. The length of the CDR3 is 15 residues. The germline V gene has CDR1 PRHDT and CDR2 FYEKMQ (reference sequence). CDR3 loop: CASSPGGATNEKLFF. The CDR3 DNA reads TGTGCCAGCAGCCCCGGGGGAGCAACTAATGAAAAACTGTTTTTT.

This chain links TRBV9 with TRBJ2-3; weak D call: TRBD2 (6 bases). The CDR3 runs to 14 residues. Germline V lookup: CDR1 SGDLS, CDR2 YYNGEE. Trimming pared 4 bases from V and 3 bases from J, leaving 12 bases between. DNA of the CDR3: TGTGCCAGCAGCCTAGGAGGGGATACAGATACGCAGTATTTT. Translated, it gives CASSLGGDTDTQYF.

The gene calls are TRBV5-1 and TRBJ1-6; the D gene is possibly TRBD1 (5 bases). Germline V gene lookup returns CDR1 SGHRS and CDR2 YFSETQ. With 3 bases removed from V and 9 bases from J, the gap between germline ends came to 13 bases. This CDR3 has 14 amino acids. The CDR3 sequence is CASSSQGVISPLHF. The CDR3 DNA is TGCGCCAGCAGCTCTCAAGGGGTAATTTCACCCCTCCACTTT.

The chain uses TRBV4-1 and TRBJ2-2, with D unclear. The V and J ends lost 0 bases and 2 bases respectively, with 10 bases between them. Germline V gene data show CDR1 as MGHRA and CDR2 as YSYEKL. This CDR3 spans 16 amino acids. CDR3 loop: CASSQDLAANTGELFF. The DNA of the CDR3 is TGCGCCAGCAGCCAAGATTTGGCAGCCAACACCGGGGAGCTGTTTTTT.

The genes are TRBV11-1 and TRBJ1-3, with TRBD1 matching 7 bases. CDR1 is SGHAT and CDR2 is FQDESV in the germline V gene (reference sequence). This CDR3 is 14 amino acids long. Germline trimming cut 5 bases from V and 7 bases from J; bases unmatched to any gene: 8. Here the CDR3 reads CASSPRDSSNTIYF. CDR3 DNA sequence: TGTGCCAGCAGCCCACGGGACAGCTCCAACACCATATATTTT.

The chain uses TRBV6-5 and TRBJ2-7; TRBD1 aligns across 9 bases. V trimming: 5 bases; J trimming: 3 bases; junction bases outside the gene matches: 5. The CDR3 loop spans 14 amino acids. Germline V gives CDR1 MNHEY, CDR2 SVGAGI. The CDR3 protein is CASSRGQGGYEQYF. CDR3 DNA sequence: TGTGCCAGCAGTAGGGGACAGGGTGGCTACGAGCAGTACTTC.

V is TRBV4-1 and J is TRBJ1-1; D is unresolved. Trimming cost V 0 bases and J 7 bases, with 12 bases left between them. Germline V lookup: CDR1 MGHRA, CDR2 YSYEKL. The CDR3 sequence is 14 residues long. CDR3 amino acids: CASSQDPEDVEAFF. In DNA form, the CDR3 reads TGCGCCAGCAGCCAAGATCCCGAGGACGTTGAAGCTTTCTTT.

The chain joins TRBV6-1 to TRBJ1-5; D is unclear. The CDR3 covers 14 residues. The V end lost 4 bases, the J end lost 5 bases, and 12 bases lay between the germline ends. Germline V gene lookup returns CDR1 MNHNS and CDR2 SASEGT. CDR3 protein: CASSASMVYQPQHF. The CDR3 DNA sequence: TGTGCCAGCAGTGCGTCTATGGTCTATCAGCCCCAGCATTTT.

The chain employs TRBV28 and TRBJ2-3, with D unclear. Germline-derived CDR1 and CDR2 are MDHEN and SYDVKM. This CDR3 spans 13 amino acids. Trimming pared 4 bases from V and 5 bases from J, leaving 10 bases between. The CDR3 nucleotides are TGTGCCAGCAGTTCCCCCCCCCAAGATACGCAGTATTTT. Translation: CASSSPPQDTQYF.

This clone was found a few times. The chain is built from TRBV2 and TRBJ1-3; D possibly corresponds to TRBD1 (6 bases). Germline V gene lookup returns CDR1 SNHLY and CDR2 FYNNEI. This CDR3 spans 15 amino acids. The V end was cut by 7 bases, the J end by 4 bases, with 17 bases between. CDR3 nucleotides: TGTGCCAGCATCGATCGGGGGCCAGGGGGAAACACCATATATTTT. Protein: CASIDRGPGGNTIYF.

This chain connects TRBV9 to TRBJ2-1; TRBD1 matches at 8 bases. The CDR3 covers 14 residues. The V segment lost 3 bases and the J segment 5 bases; nucleotides outside the gene matches: 4. Germline V CDR1 and CDR2: SGDLS, YYNGEE. The CDR3 DNA reads TGTGCCAGCAGCGGGACAGGGACACACAATGAGCAGTTCTTC. Protein: CASSGTGTHNEQFF.

The genes are TRBV4-1 and TRBJ1-5; D is unclear. The CDR3 totals 12 residues. V was shortened by 4 bases and J by 6 bases, with 7 bases between the two germline ends. Germline V gene sequence: CDR1 MGHRA, CDR2 YSYEKL. In DNA form, the CDR3 reads TGCGCCAGCAGCCTGCACGGTCAGCCCCAGCATTTT. It translates to CASSLHGQPQHF.

The chain uses TRBV6-6 and TRBJ2-7; D uncertain. V lost 4 bases and J lost 2, with 12 bases in between. Germline values: CDR1 MNHNY, CDR2 SVGAGI (reference sequence). The CDR3 has 14 amino acids. Written as DNA, the CDR3 is TGTGCCAGCAGTTTTCGCGGACCCCCCTACGAGCAGTACTTC. This encodes CASSFRGPPYEQYF.

This clone was counted a few times. The chain combines TRBV27 with TRBJ2-7; TRBD2 agrees at 7 bases. Germline lookup yields CDR1 MNHEY and CDR2 SMNVEV (reference sequence). The CDR3 is 14 amino acids. The V and J ends lost 8 bases and 3 bases, in that order; junction bases with no gene match: 10. The CDR3 region is CASRGSGESYEQYF. CDR3 in DNA: TGTGCCAGCCGAGGGAGCGGGGAGAGCTACGAGCAGTACTTC.